This T cell receptor beta chain originates from a study of graft-versus-host responses after intestinal transplantation. Study at large: Multivisceral, liver-intestinal, or isolated intestinal transplants were given to recipients.

Some clones are missing from TCRdb's copy, which holds only in-frame ones; the method was immunoSEQ multiplex PCR. The sample includes approximately 33,000 clones, 70% to 85% of them seen just once. On this clone itself: No antigen is known for it.

Study-level results: Across patients carrying graft-donor T cell macrochimerism, allografts held high graft-versus-host to host-versus-graft clonal ratios.

Germline-derived CDR1 and CDR2 are SGDLS and YYNGEE. V trimming: 4 bases; J trimming: 10 bases; junction bases outside the gene matches: 18. This CDR3 comprises 17 residues. The specimen comprised unstimulated CD8+ T cells sorted from spleen or lymph node cells, sampled before intestinal transplant. The chain uses TRBV9 and TRBJ2-1; 9 bases agree with TRBD2. The sequence came from a human donor who received an intestinal transplant. The CDR3 loop is CASSPRLFGGRAYEQFF. The CDR3, as DNA: TGTGCCAGCAGCCCACGGCTTTTTGGCGGGAGGGCCTACGAGCAGTTCTTC.